The 12 T cell receptor beta chains presented below share a single source sample, sequenced in a study of patients and donors after allogeneic stem cell transplantation. TCRdb independently ran MiXCR on the RT-PCR reads; one entry per CDR3 protein. The data show about 40,000 distinct CDR3 sequences, with about 30% seen just once and around 72% held by the top ten. Sequences were obtained from blood, either unsorted or a sorted T cell fraction (not recorded which). The receptors come from a human donor who was either an allogeneic HSCT recipient or a stem cell or donor lymphocyte infusion donor (not recorded which). It is not recorded whose cells these are; they may come from a transplant donor.

This chain connects TRBV12-5 to TRBJ2-1; D remains unclear. CDR3 length: 15 residues. The germline V gene encodes CDR1 LGHNT and CDR2 FRNRAP. The V and J ends lost 2 bases and 4 bases respectively, with 12 bases between them. The CDR3 DNA follows: TGTGCTAGTGGTTTGTCACCGCGGACGTACAATGAGCAGTTCTTC. Its translation is CASGLSPRTYNEQFF.

V and J are TRBV27 and TRBJ2-1; D assignment may be TRBD1 or TRBD2 (5 bases each). Germline loops: CDR1 MNHEY, CDR2 SMNVEV (reference sequence). The CDR3 length is 15 residues. The ends were cut back, 5 bases at V and 9 bases at J, with 20 bases in the middle. In DNA form, the CDR3 reads TGTGCCAGCAGTCCCGGGGACGGCTGGACGCCTGAGCAGTTCTTC. It specifies CASSPGDGWTPEQFF.

The chain joins TRBV4-1 to TRBJ1-1; 8 nucleotides agree with TRBD1. The V segment lost 0 bases and the J segment 6 bases; nucleotides outside the gene matches: 3. The CDR3 sequence is 14 residues long. Germline loops: CDR1 MGHRA, CDR2 YSYEKL. DNA of the CDR3: TGCGCCAGCAGCCAAGAGGACAGGGACGCTGAAGCTTTCTTT. Its protein is CASSQEDRDAEAFF.

This clonotype was counted a few times. In DNA form, the CDR3 reads TGTGCCAGCAGTCCAACGACAGGGGAAGAAAAACTGTTTTTT. Translated: CASSPTTGEEKLFF. The V and J genes are TRBV12-3 or TRBV12-4 and TRBJ1-4, with 8 bases identical to TRBD1. With V trimmed by 5 bases and J by 8 bases, 7 bases remained unmatched. The CDR3 loop spans 14 amino acids.

This clonotype showed up just a few times. This chain links TRBV12-3 or TRBV12-4 with TRBJ2-5, with no clear D. The CDR3 totals 13 residues. The V and J ends lost 2 bases and 6 bases respectively, with 10 bases between them. CDR3 nucleotide sequence: TGTGCCAGCAGTTTACTACTCCCTAAGACCCAGTACTTC. Protein product: CASSLLLPKTQYF.

The chain has TRBV28 and TRBJ1-1, with D unclear. In germline, CDR1 is MDHEN, CDR2 SYDVKM. Trimming pared 0 bases from V and 5 bases from J, leaving 4 bases between. The CDR3 length is 12 residues. This CDR3 is CASSLWVTEAFF. Written as DNA, the CDR3 is TGTGCCAGCAGTTTATGGGTAACTGAAGCTTTCTTT.

This clonotype was recorded at least ten times. The rearrangement links TRBV20-1 to TRBJ1-2, with TRBD1 identical over 8 bases. CDR1 is DFQATT, CDR2 SNEGSKA, per germline (reference sequence). This CDR3 spans 12 amino acids. With 7 bases clipped from V and 5 bases from J, the junction kept 6 bases outside the gene matches. Here the CDR3 reads CSGSDRGYGYTF. The CDR3 DNA reads as TGCAGTGGCTCCGACAGGGGTTATGGCTACACCTTC.

This clonotype was seen a few times. The chain joins TRBV7-9 to TRBJ2-1; TRBD2 matches at 10 bases. Unmatched junction bases numbered 11, after V lost 9 bases and J lost 9 bases. Germline values: CDR1 SEHNR, CDR2 FQNEAQ (reference sequence). The CDR3 totals 14 residues. The CDR3 DNA follows: TGTGCCAGTGCTTTAGCGGGAGGCCACACTGAGCAGTTCTTC. Translated: CASALAGGHTEQFF.

This rearrangement joins TRBV12-3 or TRBV12-4 to TRBJ2-3; D possibly corresponds to TRBD1 (5 bases). V gave up 6 bases and J gave up 1 base, with 11 bases separating them. The CDR3 is made up of 14 amino acids. This chain's CDR3 is CASRLEGGTDTQYF. The CDR3 DNA reads TGTGCCAGCAGACTCGAAGGGGGCACAGATACGCAGTATTTT.

This chain uses TRBV12-3 or TRBV12-4 with TRBJ1-3; unclear D gene. The CDR3 totals 14 residues. With 6 bases removed from V and 4 bases from J, the gap between germline ends came to 13 bases. CDR3 region: CASSPEGAGNTIYF. CDR3 DNA: TGTGCCAGCAGCCCGGAGGGAGCGGGAAACACCATATATTTT.

The chain combines TRBV27 with TRBJ1-2; TRBD1 aligns across 10 bases. CDR3 length equals 14 residues. Germline CDR1 reads MNHEY; CDR2 reads SMNVEV (reference sequence). The trim removed 3 bases at V and 7 bases at J, leaving 5 bases unmatched. The CDR3 DNA reads as TGTGCCAGCAGTTTCCGACAGGGGGCGCTTGGCTACACCTTC. It translates to CASSFRQGALGYTF.

This clonotype came up a few times. The V call is TRBV5-1, the J call TRBJ1-5; 11 bases are shared with TRBD1. In germline, CDR1 is SGHRS, CDR2 YFSETQ. This CDR3 spans 16 amino acids. V shed 3 bases and J 3 bases; nucleotides not matched to a gene: 5. The CDR3 region is CASSWGTGGNNQPQHF. The CDR3 DNA sequence: TGCGCCAGCAGCTGGGGGACAGGGGGAAACAATCAGCCCCAGCATTTT.